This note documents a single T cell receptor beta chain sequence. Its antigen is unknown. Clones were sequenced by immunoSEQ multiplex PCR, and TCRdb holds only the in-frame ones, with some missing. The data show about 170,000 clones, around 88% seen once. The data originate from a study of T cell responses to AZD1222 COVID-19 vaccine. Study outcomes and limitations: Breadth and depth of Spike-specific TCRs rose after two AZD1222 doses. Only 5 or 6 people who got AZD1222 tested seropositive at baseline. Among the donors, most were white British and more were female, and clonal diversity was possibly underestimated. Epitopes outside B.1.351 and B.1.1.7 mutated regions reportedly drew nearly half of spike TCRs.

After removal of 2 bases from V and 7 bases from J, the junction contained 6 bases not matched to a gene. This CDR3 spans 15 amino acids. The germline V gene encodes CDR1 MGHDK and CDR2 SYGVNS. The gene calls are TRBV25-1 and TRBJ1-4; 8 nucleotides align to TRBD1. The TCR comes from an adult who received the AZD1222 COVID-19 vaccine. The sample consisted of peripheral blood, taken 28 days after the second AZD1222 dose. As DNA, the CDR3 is TGTGCCAGCAGTGAAATAGGGACAGGTGGTGAAAAACTGTTTTTT. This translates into CASSEIGTGGEKLFF.